These 25 T cell receptor beta chains came from one sample sequenced in a study of identical twins. One entry per CDR3 protein, called by TCRdb with MiXCR from the 5' RACE reads. The sample carries 450,000 or so distinct CDR3 sequences, 13% to 15% recorded once. These data were also filed under a second study, of yellow fever vaccine responses in identical twins.

Specimen: CD4+ T cells sorted from blood. The source is a woman under 30 in good health.

The genes are TRBV15 and TRBJ2-7; D remains ambiguous. Germline loops: CDR1 LNHNV, CDR2 YYDKDF (reference sequence). This CDR3 region has 12 residues. The germline V and J ends were trimmed by 0 bases and 4 bases, with 4 bases remaining between them. CDR3 residues: CATSRDPYEQYF. The CDR3 nucleotides are TGTGCCACCAGCAGAGACCCTTACGAGCAGTACTTC.

This clonotype is a singleton in its sample. This rearrangement joins TRBV12-5 to TRBJ2-3; 11 positions agree with TRBD2. The germline gives CDR1 LGHNT, CDR2 FRNRAP. The CDR3 is made up of 17 amino acids. Losses at the gene ends were 1 base for V and 7 bases for J; bases not matched to a gene: 10. DNA for the CDR3: TGTGCTAGTGGTTTGGGCCTGACTAGCGGGATCTCGAATACGCAGTATTTT. It specifies CASGLGLTSGISNTQYF.

This clonotype showed up just a few times. The chain uses TRBV7-2 and TRBJ2-1; weak D call: TRBD1 (6 bases). Germline V gene data show CDR1 as SGHTA and CDR2 as FQGNSA. The CDR3 spans 14 residues. With 6 bases removed from V and 5 bases from J, the gap between germline ends came to 14 bases. The CDR3 reads CASRVDRKDNEQFF. Written as DNA, the CDR3 is TGTGCCAGCAGGGTGGACAGAAAGGACAATGAGCAGTTCTTC. Combining the CDR3 with reference TRBV7-2 and TRBJ2-1 gives the whole variable domain GAGVSQSPSNKVTEKGKDVELRCDPISGHTALYWYRQSLGQGLEFLIYFQGNSAPDKSGLPSDRFSAERTGGSVSTLTIQRTQQEDSAVYLCASRVDRKDNEQFFGPGTRLTVL.

This clonotype has more than one count but fewer than ten. This chain uses TRBV12-3 or TRBV12-4 with TRBJ2-5; D is perhaps TRBD1 (6 bases). The V end was cut by 3 bases, the J end by 4 bases, with 15 bases between. The CDR3 totals 15 residues. DNA for the CDR3: TGTGCCAGCAGTTTTTTCGCAGGGGTGGGAGAGACCCAGTACTTC. Amino acid sequence: CASSFFAGVGETQYF.

The J gene is TRBJ2-1, the V gene TRBV6-2 or TRBV6-3; D gene ambiguous. Deletions cut 6 bases from V and 0 bases from J, with 6 bases between. The CDR3 is 13 residues long. Per germline, CDR1 MNHEY and CDR2 SVGEGT. CDR3 sequence (DNA): TGTGCCAGCAGCCGTTTCTCCTACAATGAGCAGTTCTTC. Amino acid sequence: CASSRFSYNEQFF.

The table lists this clonotype with many counts. The chain combines TRBV29-1 with TRBJ2-2, with D perhaps TRBD1 or TRBD2 (5 bases each). This CDR3 contains 14 residues. Trimming stripped 4 bases from V and 2 bases from J, with 11 bases between. Germline V CDR1 and CDR2: SQVTM, ANQGSEA. CDR3 sequence (DNA): TGCAGCGTTGTATCGGGGACCAACACCGGGGAGCTGTTTTTT. It yields the protein CSVVSGTNTGELFF.

This clonotype was found a few times. This rearrangement joins TRBV20-1 to TRBJ2-5, with D unresolved. Trimming took 5 bases from V and 11 from J, leaving 9 bases between them. The CDR3 contains 9 residues. The germline V gene has CDR1 DFQATT and CDR2 SNEGSKA (reference sequence). CDR3 sequence reads: CSADPWQYF. Written as DNA, the CDR3 is TGCAGTGCTGACCCATGGCAGTACTTC.

This clonotype was observed a few times. The chain combines TRBV30 with TRBJ2-5; 11 nucleotides match TRBD2. Germline lookup yields CDR1 GTSNPN and CDR2 SVGIG (reference sequence). This CDR3 contains 16 residues. After removal of 1 base from V and 5 bases from J, the junction contained 9 bases not matched to a gene. The CDR3 protein is CAWSGVQTSGDETQYF. The CDR3 DNA sequence: TGTGCCTGGAGTGGGGTCCAGACTAGCGGGGACGAGACCCAGTACTTC.

This clonotype was detected many times. This chain joins TRBV10-3 and TRBJ2-7; a possible D gene is TRBD2 (6 bases). Germline V gives CDR1 ENHRY, CDR2 SYGVKD. With 6 bases removed from V and 4 bases from J, the gap between germline ends came to 16 bases. CDR3 size: 14 residues. The CDR3 DNA reads as TGTGCCATCAGATCCCGGGACTCATCGTACGAGCAGTACTTC. This translates into CAIRSRDSSYEQYF.

This clonotype was detected ten times or more. The V and J genes are TRBV2 and TRBJ2-5; either TRBD1 or TRBD2 may fit D (5 bases each). Germline V gene sequence: CDR1 SNHLY, CDR2 FYNNEI. The CDR3 has 13 residues. V lost 6 bases and J lost 7, with 15 bases in between. The CDR3 nucleotides read TGTGCCAGCAGGGCAGGGTGGAGGTTGACCCAGTACTTC. Encoded protein: CASRAGWRLTQYF.

CDR3 sequence reads: CASSLRTGRLSTSEQYF. The CDR3 DNA sequence: TGTGCCAGCAGTTTAAGGACAGGGAGATTAAGTACGAGCGAGCAGTACTTC. This chain links TRBV28 with TRBJ2-7; TRBD1 matches at 8 bases. Losses at the gene ends were 2 bases for V and 6 bases for J; bases not matched to a gene: 15. This CDR3 is built from 17 residues. Germline CDR1 MDHEN, CDR2 SYDVKM.

The V and J genes are TRBV18 and TRBJ2-6; 7 bases are a match to TRBD1. The CDR3 length is 17 residues. Per germline, CDR1 KGHSH and CDR2 LQKENI. With V trimmed by 2 bases and J by 1 base, 5 bases remained unmatched. The CDR3 here is CASSPRDRESGANVLTF. The CDR3 bases are TGTGCCAGCTCACCAAGAGACAGGGAGTCTGGGGCCAACGTCCTGACTTTC.

This clonotype was detected only a few times. The rearrangement uses TRBV6-5 and TRBJ1-1; D possibly corresponds to TRBD1 (5 bases). In germline, CDR1 is MNHEY, CDR2 SVGAGI. This CDR3 region has 14 residues. V lost 4 bases and J 3 bases, leaving 12 bases between the germline ends. The CDR3 DNA reads as TGTGCCAGCAGTTTTGGGGCAGGTTACACTGAAGCTTTCTTT. This codes for CASSFGAGYTEAFF.

The V gene is TRBV4-3, the J gene TRBJ2-2, with D possibly TRBD2 on 5 matching bases. Germline V gene data show CDR1 as LGHNA and CDR2 as YSLEER. Trimming pared 4 bases from V and 6 bases from J, leaving 12 bases between. The CDR3 has 14 residues. The CDR3 spells CASSLLGSAGELFF. The CDR3 DNA reads TGCGCCAGCAGCCTACTTGGGAGTGCCGGGGAGCTGTTTTTT.

The V gene is TRBV20-1, the J gene TRBJ1-5; D is unresolved. CDR1 is DFQATT, CDR2 SNEGSKA, per germline (reference sequence). CDR3 size: 16 residues. With 1 base removed from V and 0 bases from J, the gap between germline ends came to 13 bases. DNA for the CDR3: TGCAGTGCTAGAGTTTTTGGAAATCCTAGCAATCAGCCCCAGCATTTT. This translates into CSARVFGNPSNQPQHF.

The table lists this clonotype with a few counts. V gene TRBV12-3 or TRBV12-4 combines with J gene TRBJ1-4, with no clear D. Trimming shortened V by 2 bases and J by 7 bases, and 8 bases separated the two germline ends. CDR3 length: 13 residues. For the CDR3, the DNA is TGTGCCAGCAGTTTACGTTTGTTTGAAAAACTGTTTTTT. Its translation is CASSLRLFEKLFF.

This clonotype turned up a few times. The J gene is TRBJ2-7, the V gene TRBV7-9; 8 bases match TRBD1. The germline gives CDR1 SEHNR, CDR2 FQNEAQ (reference sequence). V trimming: 11 bases; J trimming: 1 base; junction bases outside the gene matches: 4. The CDR3 runs to 12 residues. The DNA of the CDR3 is TGTGCCGGGACAGGTTCGTCCTACGAGCAGTACTTC. Translation: CAGTGSSYEQYF.

The chain employs TRBV30 and TRBJ1-6; no reliable D call. CDR3 size: 13 residues. Germline CDR1 is GTSNPN and CDR2 is SVGIG (reference sequence). With 5 bases removed from V and 0 bases from J, the gap between germline ends came to 5 bases. For the CDR3, the DNA is TGTGCCTGGGCCGGCTCCTATAATTCACCCCTCCACTTT. Encoded protein: CAWAGSYNSPLHF. The variable domain in full, completed from reference TRBV30 and TRBJ1-6, reads SQTIHQWPATLVQPVGSPLSLECTVEGTSNPNLYWYRQAAGRGLQLLFYSVGIGQISSEVPQNLSASRPQDRQFILSSKKLLLSDSGFYLCAWAGSYNSPLHFGNGTRLTVT.

Many counts were recorded for this clonotype. V gene TRBV9 combines with J gene TRBJ2-1; TRBD2 aligns across 7 bases. After removal of 0 bases from V and 0 bases from J, the junction contained 6 bases not matched to a gene. The CDR3 covers 17 residues. Germline V gene sequence: CDR1 SGDLS, CDR2 YYNGEE. CDR3 amino acids: CASSVDGGFFSYNEQFF. CDR3 sequence (DNA): TGTGCCAGCAGCGTAGACGGGGGGTTTTTCTCCTACAATGAGCAGTTCTTC.

The rearrangement joins TRBV5-6 to TRBJ1-3; no reliable D call. V lost 3 bases and J 3 bases, leaving 19 bases between the germline ends. The CDR3 covers 17 residues. The germline V gene has CDR1 SGHDT and CDR2 YYEEEE. DNA of the CDR3: TGTGCCAGCAGCTCTCCGGGTCCAGGTCGAAGTGGAAACACCATATATTTT. Its translation: CASSSPGPGRSGNTIYF.

This clonotype has a handful of counts. The chain has TRBV20-1 and TRBJ2-7, with a tentative D call TRBD2 (6 bases). V gave up 3 bases and J gave up 1 base, with 13 bases separating them. The germline CDR1 and CDR2 sequences are DFQATT and SNEGSKA (reference sequence). This CDR3 is 14 amino acids long. The CDR3 reads CSASRAGYSYEQYF. The CDR3 nucleotides read TGCAGTGCTAGTCGGGCGGGGTATTCCTACGAGCAGTACTTC.

This clonotype was seen a handful of times. The rearrangement joins TRBV20-1 to TRBJ2-1; D may be TRBD1 or TRBD2 (5 bases each). The germline V and J ends were trimmed by 0 bases and 3 bases, with 12 bases remaining between them. Germline assignment: CDR1 DFQATT and CDR2 SNEGSKA (reference sequence). The CDR3 loop spans 15 amino acids. For the CDR3, the DNA is TGCAGTGCTAGAGATCGCGAGGGGAGCTACAATGAGCAGTTCTTC. Its protein product is CSARDREGSYNEQFF.

This clonotype was recorded a few times. The rearrangement links TRBV6-1 to TRBJ2-7; D is unresolved. CDR1 is MNHNS and CDR2 is SASEGT in the germline V gene. Between the trimmed V and J ends, which lost 3 bases and 2 bases, there was a span of 5 bases. The length of the CDR3 is 12 residues. The CDR3 region is CASSDLAYEQYF. The DNA for the CDR3 is TGTGCCAGCAGTGACCTTGCCTACGAGCAGTACTTC.

This clonotype turned up a few times. The chain is built from TRBV27 and TRBJ2-3; TRBD1 aligns across 8 bases. V shed 6 bases and J 7 bases; nucleotides not matched to a gene: 9. The CDR3 loop spans 14 amino acids. Germline values: CDR1 MNHEY, CDR2 SMNVEV (reference sequence). The CDR3 spells CASSSGQGGHTQYF. As DNA, the CDR3 is TGTGCCAGCAGCTCCGGACAGGGCGGACATACGCAGTATTTT.

V usage is TRBV7-9 and J usage is TRBJ2-4, with D tentatively TRBD1 (6 bases). The germline V and J ends were trimmed by 5 bases and 5 bases, with 13 bases remaining between them. The CDR3 runs 14 residues. CDR1 and CDR2 from the germline V gene are SEHNR and FQNEAQ (reference sequence). Here the CDR3 reads CASSPQQGQNIQYF. CDR3 bases: TGTGCCAGCAGCCCACAGCAGGGGCAAAACATTCAGTACTTC.